This note documents a single T cell receptor (beta chain) sequence. Its antigen is not yet known. Base qualities were left out, and no much larger clone turns up one base away. The CDR3 holds 14 amino acids from the cysteine to the phenylalanine. The read is trimmed to its CDR3 DNA, 42 bases read in frame from base 1. A distance of 14 bases separates the germline ends of V and J, which lose 5 bases and 9 bases respectively. Taken from the germline V gene, the CDR1 and CDR2 loops are SGHVS and FNYEAQ. The data were taken from a study of cytomegalovirus exposure and HLA in healthy donors (dated by TCRdb to between 2016 and 2019). For the wider study: According to a later analysis, one platform produced both the 110 or so validation repertoires and the 670 or so repertoires of the first cohort. The study aimed to test whether cataloging public T cell receptors could reveal signatures of past pathogen exposure. Besides the first cohort of approximately 710 subjects, a separate validation cohort made up of roughly 120 different subjects was used. The study combined high-throughput TCR immunosequencing, statistical association of individual TCRs with disease status, and machine learning to predict cytomegalovirus infection status.

The library was made by the immunoSEQ multiplex PCR assay. On the study's bioinformatics: A statistical classification framework was built to diagnose cytomegalovirus status from the catalog of TCR beta chain sequences. The table comes from immuneACCESS by way of TCRdb, which keeps in-frame sequences with V and J called. Part of the clones is missing from these tables; in studies checked, under half for an unresolved V gene and the rest for unknown reasons. Clonal size and the V and J genes are those of that table, whereas D and trimming came from the DNA. For this sample the table gives about 160,000 clones, of which about 88% were detected only once. Almost 3% of the sample belongs to the ten largest clones. What the research found in general, with its limitations: Across donors, most TCR sequences were observed very rarely, whereas some public TCRs were present in many individuals. A later analysis had no HLA typing for the validation cohort, so co-occurrence there was scored across all 120 repertoires. In the study, around 150 TCR beta chains were listed as associated with cytomegalovirus. It was suggested by the authors that the approach could potentially be generalized to other disease states and immunological phenotypes. A later analysis found that TCRs clustered in the first cohort also tended to co-occur in the approximately 120 validation repertoires, with approximately 95% of cluster scores above 0. A few of the identified cytomegalovirus-associated TCR beta chains were confirmed in vitro to be specific for cytomegalovirus antigens. Cytomegalovirus status was reported to be diagnosed by the classifier with high specificity and sensitivity in both the original and validation cohorts.

Donors formed part of the validation cohort, which comprised 120 subjects and was distinct from the first cohort of fewer than 750 subjects. Input material: PBMCs. This receptor was obtained from a man aged 18 to 35 in good health and CMV-seronegative. The chain is encoded by TRBV7-6 joined to TRBJ1-6; confidence is insufficient to name the D gene. The nucleotide sequence reads TGTGCCAGCAGCCCCAACTTAGTTGGTTCACCCCTCCACTTT. It specifies CASSPNLVGSPLHF.